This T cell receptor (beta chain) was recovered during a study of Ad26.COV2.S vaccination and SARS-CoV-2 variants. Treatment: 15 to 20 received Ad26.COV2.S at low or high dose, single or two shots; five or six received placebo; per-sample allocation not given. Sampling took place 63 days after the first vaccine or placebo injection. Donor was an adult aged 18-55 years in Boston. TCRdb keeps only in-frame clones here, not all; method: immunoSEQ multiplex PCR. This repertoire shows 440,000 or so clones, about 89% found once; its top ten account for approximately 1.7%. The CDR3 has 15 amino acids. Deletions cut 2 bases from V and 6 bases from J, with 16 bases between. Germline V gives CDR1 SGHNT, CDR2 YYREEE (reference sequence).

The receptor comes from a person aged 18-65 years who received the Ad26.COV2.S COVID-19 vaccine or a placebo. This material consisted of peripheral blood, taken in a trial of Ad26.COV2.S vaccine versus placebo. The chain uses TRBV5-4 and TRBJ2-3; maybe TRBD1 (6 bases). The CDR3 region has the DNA TGTGCCAGCAGCTTTGCCTACCCAAGGGGGGATACGCAGTATTTT. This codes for CASSFAYPRGDTQYF.